Sequencing of this TCR beta chain was carried out in a study of brain metastases from non-small cell lung cancer. Study conclusions and caveats: Compared with their matched primary tumors, roughly 64% of brain metastases showed expanded T-cell clones. Brain metastases had lower T-cell infiltration than primary tumors.

Worth noting for this clone: As yet, its antigen is unknown.

Germline loops: CDR1 LNHDA, CDR2 SQIVND (reference sequence). The CDR3 runs 14 residues. V lost 9 bases to trimming and J lost 4 bases; unmatched junction nucleotides: 8. Sequencing was performed with immunoSEQ multiplex PCR; in TCRdb, only in-frame clones are kept and a portion is missing. The sample records 4,500 or so clones, roughly 80% being singletons. This chain connects TRBV19 to TRBJ2-2; 7 bases align to TRBD1. The sequenced material came from primary lung tumor tissue. This clonotype originated in a donor at least 40 years old with non-small cell lung cancer. The CDR3 is CASLRGLGTGELFF. In DNA form, the CDR3 reads TGTGCCAGCCTTAGGGGGCTGGGCACCGGGGAGCTGTTTTTT.